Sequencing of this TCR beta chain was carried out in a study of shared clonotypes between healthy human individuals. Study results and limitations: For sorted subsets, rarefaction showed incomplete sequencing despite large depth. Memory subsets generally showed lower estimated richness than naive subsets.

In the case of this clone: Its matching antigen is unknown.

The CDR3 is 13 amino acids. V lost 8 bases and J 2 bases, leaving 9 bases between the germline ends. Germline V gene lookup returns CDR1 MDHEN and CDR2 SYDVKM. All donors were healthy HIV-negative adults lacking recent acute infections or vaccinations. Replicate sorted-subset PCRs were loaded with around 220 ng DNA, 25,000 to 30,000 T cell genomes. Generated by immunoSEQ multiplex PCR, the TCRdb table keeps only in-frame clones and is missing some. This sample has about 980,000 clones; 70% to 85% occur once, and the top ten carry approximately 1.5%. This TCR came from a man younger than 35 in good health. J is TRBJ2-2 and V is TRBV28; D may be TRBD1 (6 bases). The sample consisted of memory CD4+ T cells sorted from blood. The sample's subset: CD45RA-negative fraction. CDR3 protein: CASGGINTGELFF. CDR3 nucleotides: TGTGCCAGCGGGGGCATAAACACCGGGGAGCTGTTTTTT.